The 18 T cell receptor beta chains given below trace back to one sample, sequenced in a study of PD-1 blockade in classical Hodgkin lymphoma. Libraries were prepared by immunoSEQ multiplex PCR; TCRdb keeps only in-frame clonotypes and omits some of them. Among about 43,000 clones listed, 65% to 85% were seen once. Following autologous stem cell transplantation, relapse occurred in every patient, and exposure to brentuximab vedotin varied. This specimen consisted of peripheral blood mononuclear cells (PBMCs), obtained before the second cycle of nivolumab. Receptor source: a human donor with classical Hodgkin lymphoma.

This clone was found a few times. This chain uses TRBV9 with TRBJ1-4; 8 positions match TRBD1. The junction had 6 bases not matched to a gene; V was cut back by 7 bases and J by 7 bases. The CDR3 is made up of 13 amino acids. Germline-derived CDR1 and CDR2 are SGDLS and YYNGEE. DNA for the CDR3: TGTGCCAGCTCGGGACAGGCTGGTGAAAAACTGTTTTTT. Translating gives CASSGQAGEKLFF.

The chain's CDR3 is CASSLSRGGQGYTF. Here the CDR3 DNA reads TGTGCCAGCAGTTTATCCCGCGGGGGCCAAGGCTACACCTTC. This sequence joins TRBV27 and TRBJ1-2; D is perhaps TRBD1 (6 bases). The length of the CDR3 is 14 residues. Trimming took off 0 bases at V and 8 bases at J, with 13 bases between the two ends. Germline CDR1 is MNHEY and CDR2 is SMNVEV (reference sequence).

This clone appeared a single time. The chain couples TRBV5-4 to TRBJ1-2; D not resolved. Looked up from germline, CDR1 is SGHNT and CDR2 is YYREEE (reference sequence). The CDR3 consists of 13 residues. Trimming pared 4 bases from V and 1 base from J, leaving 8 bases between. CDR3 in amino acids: CASSGTINYGYTF. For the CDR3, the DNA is TGTGCCAGCAGCGGCACGATTAACTATGGCTACACCTTC.

The CDR3 reads CASSDRGGTDTQYF. The CDR3 coding sequence is TGTGCCAGCAGTGACCGGGGGGGCACAGATACGCAGTATTTT. The chain recombines TRBV6-4 with TRBJ2-3; 7 nucleotides line up with TRBD2. Looked up from germline, CDR1 is MRHNA and CDR2 is SNTAGT. V was clipped by 2 bases and J by 1 base; unmatched bases: 0. The CDR3 has 14 residues.

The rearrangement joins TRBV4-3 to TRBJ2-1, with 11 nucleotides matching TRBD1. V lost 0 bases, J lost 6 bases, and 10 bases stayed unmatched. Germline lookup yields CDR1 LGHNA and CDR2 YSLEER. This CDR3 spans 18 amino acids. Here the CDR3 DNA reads TGCGCCAGCAGCCAAGAGCTTCCGGGACAGGGGGGGGCCAATGAGCAGTTCTTC. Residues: CASSQELPGQGGANEQFF.

CDR3 amino acids: CAISAGQGAGTDTQYF. The DNA of the CDR3 is TGTGCCATCAGTGCAGGACAGGGGGCTGGCACAGATACGCAGTATTTT. The chain links TRBV10-3 to TRBJ2-3; 11 positions agree with TRBD1. V lost 4 bases, J lost 1 base, and 4 bases stayed unmatched. This CDR3 is built from 16 residues. Germline V gene data show CDR1 as ENHRY and CDR2 as SYGVKD.

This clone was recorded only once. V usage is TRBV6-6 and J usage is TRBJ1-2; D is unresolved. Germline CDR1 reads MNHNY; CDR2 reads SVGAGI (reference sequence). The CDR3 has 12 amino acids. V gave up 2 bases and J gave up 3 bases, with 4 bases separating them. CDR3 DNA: TGTGCCAGCAGTTACAGGGACTATGGCTACACCTTC. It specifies CASSYRDYGYTF.

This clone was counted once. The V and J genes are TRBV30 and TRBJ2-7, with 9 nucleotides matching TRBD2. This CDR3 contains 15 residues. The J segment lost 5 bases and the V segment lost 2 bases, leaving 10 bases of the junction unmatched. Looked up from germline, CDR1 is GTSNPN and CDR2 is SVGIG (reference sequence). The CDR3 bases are TGTGCCTGGAGTAGATTAGGGGGCGGGAGGGACGAGCAGTACTTC. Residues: CAWSRLGGGRDEQYF.

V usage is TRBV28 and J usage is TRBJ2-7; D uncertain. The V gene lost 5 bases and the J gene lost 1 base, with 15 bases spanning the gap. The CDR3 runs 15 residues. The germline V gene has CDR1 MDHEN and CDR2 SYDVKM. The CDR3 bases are TGTGCCAGCAGTGAAGTGGCGGAACGTTCCTACGAGCAGTACTTC. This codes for CASSEVAERSYEQYF.

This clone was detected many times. The CDR3: CASSQDSWNEQFF. CDR3 nucleotides: TGCGCCAGCAGCCAAGATAGTTGGAATGAGCAGTTCTTC. The chain uses TRBV4-3 and TRBJ2-1; D gene ambiguous. CDR3 length: 13 residues. V lost 0 bases to trimming and J lost 7 bases, with 7 bases between them. CDR1 and CDR2 (germline): LGHNA, YSLEER.

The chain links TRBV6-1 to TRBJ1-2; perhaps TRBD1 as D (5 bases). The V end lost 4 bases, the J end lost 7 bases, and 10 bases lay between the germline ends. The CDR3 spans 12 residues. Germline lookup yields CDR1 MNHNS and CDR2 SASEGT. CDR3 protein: CASSVEGAGYTF. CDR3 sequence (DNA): TGTGCCAGCAGTGTCGAAGGGGCTGGCTACACCTTC.

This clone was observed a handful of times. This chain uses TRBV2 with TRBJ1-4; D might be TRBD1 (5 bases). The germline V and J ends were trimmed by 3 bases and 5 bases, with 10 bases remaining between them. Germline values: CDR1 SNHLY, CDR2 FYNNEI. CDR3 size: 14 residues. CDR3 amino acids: CASSDGDSNEKLFF. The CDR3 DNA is TGTGCCAGCAGTGACGGCGACAGCAATGAAAAACTGTTTTTT.

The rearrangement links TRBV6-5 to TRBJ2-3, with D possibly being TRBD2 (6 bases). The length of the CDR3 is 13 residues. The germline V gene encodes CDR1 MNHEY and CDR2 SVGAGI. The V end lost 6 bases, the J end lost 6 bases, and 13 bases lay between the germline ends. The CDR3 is CASRRLAGDTQYF. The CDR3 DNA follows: TGTGCCAGCAGACGACTCGCGGGGGATACGCAGTATTTT.

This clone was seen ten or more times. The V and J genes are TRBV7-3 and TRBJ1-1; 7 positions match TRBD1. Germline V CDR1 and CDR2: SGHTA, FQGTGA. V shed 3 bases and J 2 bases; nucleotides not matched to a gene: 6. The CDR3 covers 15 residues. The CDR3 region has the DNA TGTGCCAGCAGCTTCTGGACAGGAATAAACACTGAAGCTTTCTTT. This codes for CASSFWTGINTEAFF.

The CDR3 is CASSYSGTLNYEQYF. The CDR3 DNA sequence: TGTGCCAGCAGTTACTCTGGGACACTGAACTACGAGCAGTACTTC. The J gene is TRBJ2-7, the V gene TRBV6-5, with D possibly being TRBD1 (6 bases). This CDR3 is 15 amino acids long. CDR1 MNHEY and CDR2 SVGAGI come from the germline V gene. V dropped 0 bases and J dropped 3 bases, with 12 bases sitting between them.

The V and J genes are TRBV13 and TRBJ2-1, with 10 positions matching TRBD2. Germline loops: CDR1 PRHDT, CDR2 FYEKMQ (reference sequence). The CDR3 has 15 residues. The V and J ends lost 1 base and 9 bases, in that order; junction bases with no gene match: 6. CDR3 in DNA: TGTGCCAGCAGCTTAGAGCTAGCGGGAGAGATTGAGCAGTTCTTC. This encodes CASSLELAGEIEQFF.

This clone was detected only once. CDR3 coding DNA: TGTGCCAGCAGGAGGGAGACAGGGATCTTCTATGGCTACACCTTC. Its protein is CASRRETGIFYGYTF. The J gene is TRBJ1-2, the V gene TRBV6-5; 7 bases are a match to TRBD1. V shed 6 bases and J 4 bases; nucleotides not matched to a gene: 11. The CDR3 is 15 residues long. CDR1 is MNHEY, CDR2 SVGAGI, per germline.

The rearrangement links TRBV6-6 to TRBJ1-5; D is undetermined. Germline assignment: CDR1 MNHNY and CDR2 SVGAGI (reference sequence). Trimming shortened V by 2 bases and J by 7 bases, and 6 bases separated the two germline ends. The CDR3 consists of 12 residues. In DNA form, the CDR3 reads TGTGCCAGCAGTTACGGCAGCCAGCCCCAGCATTTT. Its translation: CASSYGSQPQHF.